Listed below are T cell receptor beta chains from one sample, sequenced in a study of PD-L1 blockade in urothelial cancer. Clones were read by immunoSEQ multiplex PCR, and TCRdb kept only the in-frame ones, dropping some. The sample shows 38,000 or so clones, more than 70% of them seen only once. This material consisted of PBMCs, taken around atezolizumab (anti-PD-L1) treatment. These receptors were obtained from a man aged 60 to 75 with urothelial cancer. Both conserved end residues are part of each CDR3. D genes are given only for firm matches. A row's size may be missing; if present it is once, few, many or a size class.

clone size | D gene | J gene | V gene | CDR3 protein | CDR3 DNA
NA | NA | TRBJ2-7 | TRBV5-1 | CASSLGEAGWSYEQYF | TGCGCCAGCAGCTTGGGAGAGGCGGGGTGGTCCTACGAGCAGTACTTC
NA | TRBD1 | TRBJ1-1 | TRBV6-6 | CASSLGQEEAFF | TGTGCCAGCAGCCTGGGACAGGAGGAGGCTTTCTTT
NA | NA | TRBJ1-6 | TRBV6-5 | CASSQGYNSPLHF | TGTGCCAGCAGTCAGGGGTATAATTCACCCCTCCACTTT
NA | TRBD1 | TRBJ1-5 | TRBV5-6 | CASSLLAGQGSGNQPQHF | TGTGCCAGCAGCTTGTTAGCCGGACAGGGGAGTGGCAATCAGCCCCAGCATTTT
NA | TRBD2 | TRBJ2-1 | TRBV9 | CASSVAAGGPYNEQFF | TGTGCCAGCAGCGTAGCAGCGGGAGGACCGTACAATGAGCAGTTCTTC
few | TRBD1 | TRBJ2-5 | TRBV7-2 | CASRLDRTGQETQYF | TGTGCCAGCAGGCTGGATCGGACAGGGCAAGAGACCCAGTACTTC
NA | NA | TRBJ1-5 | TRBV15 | CATSRYSNQPQHF | TGTGCCACCAGCAGATATAGCAATCAGCCCCAGCATTTT
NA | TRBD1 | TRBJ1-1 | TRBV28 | CASSLRRQGGVNTEAFF | TGTGCCAGCAGTTTGCGGCGACAGGGGGGGGTGAACACTGAAGCTTTCTTT
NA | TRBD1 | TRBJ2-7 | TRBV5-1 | CASSSTGSYEQYF | TGCGCCAGCAGCTCGACAGGGTCCTACGAGCAGTACTTC
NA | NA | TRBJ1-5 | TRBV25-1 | CASSGVGAKNQPQHF | TGTGCCAGCAGTGGGGTGGGGGCCAAAAATCAGCCCCAGCATTTT
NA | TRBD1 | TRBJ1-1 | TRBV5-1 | CASSSTGTAEAFF | TGCGCCAGCAGCTCGACAGGGACCGCTGAAGCTTTCTTT
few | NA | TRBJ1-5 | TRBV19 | CASSIGSSNRNQPQHF | TGTGCCAGTAGTATTGGGAGCTCCAACCGCAATCAGCCCCAGCATTTT
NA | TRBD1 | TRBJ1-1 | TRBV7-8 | CASKRQGGTEAFF | TGTGCCAGCAAACGACAGGGCGGGACTGAAGCTTTCTTT
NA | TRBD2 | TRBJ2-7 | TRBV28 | CASTPWTSGGRSYEQYF | TGTGCCAGCACCCCCTGGACTAGCGGGGGCCGCTCCTACGAGCAGTACTTC
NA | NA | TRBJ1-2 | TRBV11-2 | CASSPDRNYGYTF | TGTGCCAGCAGCCCCGACAGAAACTATGGCTACACCTTC
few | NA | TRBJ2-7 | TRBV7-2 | CASSASSYEQYF | TGTGCCAGCAGCGCGAGCTCCTACGAGCAGTACTTC
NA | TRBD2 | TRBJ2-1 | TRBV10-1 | CASSGPAGGWNEQFF | TGCGCCAGCAGTGGTCCGGCGGGGGGATGGAATGAGCAGTTCTTC
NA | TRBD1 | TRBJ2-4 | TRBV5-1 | CASSLGAGGIAKNIQYF | TGCGCCAGCAGCTTGGGGGCAGGGGGTATAGCCAAAAACATTCAGTACTTC
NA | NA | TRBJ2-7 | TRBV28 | CASSFPGGSYEQYF | TGTGCCAGCAGTTTTCCTGGCGGATCCTACGAGCAGTACTTC
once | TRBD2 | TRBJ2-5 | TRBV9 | CASSPRGAGVNQETQYF | TGTGCCAGCAGCCCCCGAGGAGCGGGGGTCAACCAAGAGACCCAGTACTTC
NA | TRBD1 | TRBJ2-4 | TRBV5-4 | CASSLSHRGVPNIQYF | TGTGCCAGCAGCTTAAGCCACAGGGGAGTCCCAAACATTCAGTACTTC
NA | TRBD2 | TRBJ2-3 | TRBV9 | CASSVEASGGTDTQYF | TGTGCCAGCAGCGTAGAGGCTAGCGGGGGCACAGATACGCAGTATTTT
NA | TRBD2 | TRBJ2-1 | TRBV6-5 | CASRSRRERDNEQFF | TGTGCCAGCAGATCACGGCGGGAGCGAGACAATGAGCAGTTCTTC
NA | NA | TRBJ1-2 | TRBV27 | CASSPRTDANYGYTF | TGTGCCAGCAGTCCCCGGACAGACGCTAACTATGGCTACACCTTC
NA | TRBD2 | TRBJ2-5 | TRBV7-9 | CASSAGLAGVVAETQYF | TGTGCCAGCAGCGCTGGACTAGCGGGAGTGGTGGCAGAGACCCAGTACTTC
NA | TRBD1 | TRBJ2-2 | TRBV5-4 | CASSLAGQGAGGELFF | TGTGCCAGCAGCTTGGCAGGACAGGGGGCAGGCGGGGAGCTGTTTTTT
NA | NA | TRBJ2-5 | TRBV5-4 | CASSQANQETQYF | TGTGCCAGCAGTCAGGCGAACCAAGAGACCCAGTACTTC
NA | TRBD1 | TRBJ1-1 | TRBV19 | CAIRRDRGSGTEAFF | TGTGCCATCCGCCGGGACAGGGGTTCGGGCACTGAAGCTTTCTTT
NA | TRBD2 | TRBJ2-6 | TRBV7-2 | CASTIPGGSGANVLTF | TGTGCCAGCACCATTCCGGGGGGCTCTGGGGCCAACGTCCTGACTTTC
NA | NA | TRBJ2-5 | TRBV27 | CASRQGFPETQYF | TGTGCCAGCAGGCAGGGGTTTCCAGAGACCCAGTACTTC
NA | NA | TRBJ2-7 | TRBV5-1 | CASCPLSSSYEQYF | TGCGCCAGCTGTCCCCTATCGAGCTCCTACGAGCAGTACTTC
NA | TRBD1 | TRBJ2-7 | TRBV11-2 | CASSSSGTAAREQYF | TGTGCCAGCAGCTCCTCCGGGACAGCTGCTAGGGAGCAGTACTTC
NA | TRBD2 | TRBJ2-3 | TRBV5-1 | CASSSGLADTGTQYF | TGCGCCAGCAGCTCTGGACTAGCGGACACAGGTACGCAGTATTTT
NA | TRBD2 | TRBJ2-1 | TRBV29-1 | CSVRGTSGSSYNEQFF | TGCAGCGTTCGTGGGACTAGCGGGAGCTCCTACAATGAGCAGTTCTTC
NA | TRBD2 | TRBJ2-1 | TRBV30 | CAWSVAGAPQFF | TGTGCCTGGAGTGTAGCGGGAGCGCCCCAGTTCTTC
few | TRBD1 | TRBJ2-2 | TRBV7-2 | CASSAGTGLTLNTGELFF | TGTGCCAGCAGCGCAGGGACAGGCCTTACCCTGAACACCGGGGAGCTGTTTTTT
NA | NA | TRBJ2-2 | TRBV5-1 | CASSLLSWAHLNTGELFF | TGCGCCAGCAGCCTTCTCTCTTGGGCCCATTTGAACACCGGGGAGCTGTTTTTT
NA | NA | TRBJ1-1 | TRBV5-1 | CASSRSQGMNTEAFF | TGCGCCAGCAGCCGCTCACAGGGTATGAACACTGAAGCTTTCTTT
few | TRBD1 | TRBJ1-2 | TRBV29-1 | CSVGTGGYGYTF | TGCAGCGTCGGGACAGGGGGCTATGGCTACACCTTC
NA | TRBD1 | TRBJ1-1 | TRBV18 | CASSHPRTGRNEAFF | TGTGCCAGCTCACACCCGAGGACAGGGAGAAATGAAGCTTTCTTT
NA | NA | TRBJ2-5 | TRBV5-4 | CASSLDRYQETQYF | TGTGCCAGCAGCTTGGACAGGTACCAAGAGACCCAGTACTTC
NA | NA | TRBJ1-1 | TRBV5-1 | CASSFRGGNTEAFF | TGCGCCAGCAGCTTCCGAGGGGGAAACACTGAAGCTTTCTTT
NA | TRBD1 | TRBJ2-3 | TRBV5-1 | CASSFLTGVPDTQYF | TGCGCCAGCAGCTTCCTGACAGGGGTCCCAGATACGCAGTATTTT
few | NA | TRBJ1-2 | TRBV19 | CASSDSVDYGYTF | TGTGCCAGTAGTGACAGTGTGGACTATGGCTACACCTTC
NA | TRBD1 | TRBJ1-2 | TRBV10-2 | CASTRDSYGYTF | TGCGCCAGCACCCGGGACAGCTATGGCTACACCTTC
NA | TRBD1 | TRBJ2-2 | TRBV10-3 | CAIRGGQGAGELFF | TGTGCCATCAGAGGGGGACAGGGAGCCGGGGAGCTGTTTTTT
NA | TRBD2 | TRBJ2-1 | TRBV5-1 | CASSLTSGRSVQFF | TGCGCCAGCAGCTTGACTAGCGGGAGAAGCGTGCAGTTCTTC
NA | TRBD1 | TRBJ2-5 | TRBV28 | CASSFWGQGARETQYF | TGTGCCAGCAGTTTTTGGGGACAGGGGGCAAGAGAGACCCAGTACTTC
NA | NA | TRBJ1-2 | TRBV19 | CASKNPPDRNYGYTF | TGTGCCAGTAAAAACCCCCCGGACAGAAACTATGGCTACACCTTC
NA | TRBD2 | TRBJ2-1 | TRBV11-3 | CASSSGSSYNEQFF | TGTGCCAGCAGCAGCGGGAGCTCCTACAATGAGCAGTTCTTC
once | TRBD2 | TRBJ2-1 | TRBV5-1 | CASSLGGTSGVDEQFF | TGCGCCAGCAGCCTTGGAGGGACTAGCGGGGTTGATGAGCAGTTCTTC
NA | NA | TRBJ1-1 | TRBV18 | CASSPTGPEAFF | TGTGCCAGCTCACCAACAGGACCTGAAGCTTTCTTT
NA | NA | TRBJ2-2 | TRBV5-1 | CASSLSLAAGELFF | TGCGCCAGCAGCTTATCTCTGGCGGCCGGGGAGCTGTTTTTT
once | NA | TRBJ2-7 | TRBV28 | CASSLTARGLPYEQYF | TGTGCCAGCAGTCTAACCGCACGAGGACTCCCCTACGAGCAGTACTTC
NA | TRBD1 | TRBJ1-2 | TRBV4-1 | CASSQGQGARGYTF | TGCGCCAGCAGCCAGGGACAGGGGGCGAGGGGCTACACCTTC
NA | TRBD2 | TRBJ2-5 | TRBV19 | CASSIGLAGDIETQYF | TGTGCCAGTAGTATAGGGCTAGCGGGGGATATAGAGACCCAGTACTTC
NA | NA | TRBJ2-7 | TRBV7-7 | CASSFEGGSEQYF | TGTGCTAGCAGCTTCGAAGGGGGATCCGAGCAGTACTTC
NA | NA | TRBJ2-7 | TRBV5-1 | CASSLSGREKGEQYF | TGCGCCAGCAGCTTGTCAGGCAGGGAAAAGGGCGAGCAGTACTTC
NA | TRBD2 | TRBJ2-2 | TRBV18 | CASSEGLAGHTGELFF | TGTGCCAGCTCCGAGGGACTAGCGGGGCACACCGGGGAGCTGTTTTTT